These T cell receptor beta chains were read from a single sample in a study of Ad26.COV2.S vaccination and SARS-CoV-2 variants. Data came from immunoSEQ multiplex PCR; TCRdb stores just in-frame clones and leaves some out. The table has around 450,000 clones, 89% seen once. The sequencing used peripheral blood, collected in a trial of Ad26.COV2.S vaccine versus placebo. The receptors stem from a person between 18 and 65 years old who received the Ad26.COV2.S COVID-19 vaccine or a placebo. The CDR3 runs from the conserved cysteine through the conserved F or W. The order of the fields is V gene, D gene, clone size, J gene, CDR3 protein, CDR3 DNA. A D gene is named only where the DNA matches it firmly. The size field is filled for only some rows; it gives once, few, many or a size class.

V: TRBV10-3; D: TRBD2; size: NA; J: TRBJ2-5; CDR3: CAISVGGEEETQYF; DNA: TGTGCCATCAGTGTGGGGGGGGAGGAAGAGACCCAGTACTTC
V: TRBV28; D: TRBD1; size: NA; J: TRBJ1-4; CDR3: CASRSLDRVGKKLFF; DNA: TGTGCCAGCAGATCCCTCGACAGGGTGGGTAAAAAACTGTTTTTT
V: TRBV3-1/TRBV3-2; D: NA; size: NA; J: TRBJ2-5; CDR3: CASSQEWGPPETQYF; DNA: TGTGCCAGCAGCCAAGAGTGGGGGCCTCCTGAGACCCAGTACTTC
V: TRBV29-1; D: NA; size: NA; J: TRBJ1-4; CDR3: CSVIGDGNDYEKLFF; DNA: TGCAGCGTTATCGGGGACGGTAATGATTATGAAAAACTGTTTTTT
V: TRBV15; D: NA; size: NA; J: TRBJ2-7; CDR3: CATSRGRSPYEQYF; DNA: TGTGCCACCAGCAGAGGACGGTCCCCCTACGAGCAGTACTTC
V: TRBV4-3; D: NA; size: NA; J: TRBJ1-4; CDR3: CASSQHSATNEKLFF; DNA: TGCGCCAGCAGCCAACACAGTGCAACTAATGAAAAACTGTTTTTT
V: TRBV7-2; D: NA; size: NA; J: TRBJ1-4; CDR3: CASSLARGSNEKLFF; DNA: TGTGCCAGCAGCTTAGCCAGGGGTTCTAATGAAAAACTGTTTTTT
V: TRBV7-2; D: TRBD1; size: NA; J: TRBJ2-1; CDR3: CASSPGDRVSNEQFF; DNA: TGTGCCAGCAGCCCCGGGGACAGGGTATCGAATGAGCAGTTCTTC
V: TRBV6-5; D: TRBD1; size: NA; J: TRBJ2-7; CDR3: CASSYGPGQDSYEQYF; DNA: TGTGCCAGCAGTTACGGTCCGGGACAGGACTCCTACGAGCAGTACTTC
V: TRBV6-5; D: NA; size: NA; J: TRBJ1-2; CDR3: CASRRRGTVWGYTF; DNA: TGTGCCAGCCGTCGACGAGGGACGGTCTGGGGCTACACCTTC
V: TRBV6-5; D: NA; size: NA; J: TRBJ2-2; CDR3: CASRASFGRELFF; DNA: TGTGCCAGCAGGGCTAGCTTTGGGAGGGAGCTGTTTTTT
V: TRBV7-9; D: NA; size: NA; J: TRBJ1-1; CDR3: CASSMDNLMRAFF; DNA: TGTGCCAGCAGCATGGACAATCTTATGAGAGCTTTCTTT
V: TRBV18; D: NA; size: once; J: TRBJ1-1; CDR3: CASSPTLLAGFEAFF; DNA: TGTGCCAGCTCACCGACGTTGTTGGCGGGTTTTGAAGCTTTCTTT
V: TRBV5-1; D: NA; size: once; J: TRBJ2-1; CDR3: CASSLSAAKDEQFF; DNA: TGCGCCAGCAGCTTGTCTGCAGCAAAGGATGAGCAGTTCTTC
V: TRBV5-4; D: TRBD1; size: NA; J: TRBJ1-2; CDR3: CASSVREGQGVLGYTF; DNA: TGTGCCAGCAGCGTTCGTGAGGGACAGGGGGTCCTAGGCTACACCTTC
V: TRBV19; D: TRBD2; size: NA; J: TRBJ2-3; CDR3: CASSRDYLTDTQYF; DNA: TGTGCCAGTAGCCGGGACTATCTCACAGATACGCAGTATTTT
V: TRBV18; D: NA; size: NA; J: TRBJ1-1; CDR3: CASSQASNTEAFF; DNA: TGTGCCAGCTCACAGGCGTCCAACACTGAAGCTTTCTTT
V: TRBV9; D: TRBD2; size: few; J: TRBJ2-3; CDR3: CASSVGSGVVQDTQYF; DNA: TGTGCCAGCAGCGTGGGGAGCGGGGTGGTACAGGATACGCAGTATTTT
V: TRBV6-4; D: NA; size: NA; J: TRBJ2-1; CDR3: CASSPQDSRSYNEQFF; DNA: TGTGCCAGCAGTCCCCAGGACAGCCGTTCCTACAATGAGCAGTTCTTC
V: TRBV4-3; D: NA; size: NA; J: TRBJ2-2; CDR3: CASSPHPTGDNTGELFF; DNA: TGCGCCAGCAGCCCCCATCCTACAGGAGACAACACCGGGGAGCTGTTTTTT
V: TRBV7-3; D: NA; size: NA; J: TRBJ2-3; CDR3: CASSLYGSDDTQYF; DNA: TGTGCCAGCAGCTTGTACGGGAGCGACGATACGCAGTATTTT
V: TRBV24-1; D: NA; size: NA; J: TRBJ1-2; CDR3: CAIQKIDYGYTF; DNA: TGTGCCATCCAGAAGATAGACTATGGCTACACCTTC
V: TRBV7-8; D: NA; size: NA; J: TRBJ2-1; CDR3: CASSREPLASSYNEQFF; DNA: TGTGCCAGCAGCCGAGAGCCCCTCGCAAGCTCCTACAATGAGCAGTTCTTC
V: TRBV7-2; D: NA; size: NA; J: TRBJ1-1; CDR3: CASSFILGGATEAFF; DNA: TGTGCCAGCAGCTTTATATTGGGGGGGGCGACTGAAGCTTTCTTT
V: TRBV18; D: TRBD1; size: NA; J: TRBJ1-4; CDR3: CASSPLGTGYEKLFF; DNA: TGTGCCAGCTCACCACTCGGGACAGGCTATGAAAAACTGTTTTTT
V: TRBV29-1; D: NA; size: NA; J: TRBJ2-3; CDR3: CSGGPTDTQYF; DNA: TGCAGCGGGGGACCAACAGATACGCAGTATTTT
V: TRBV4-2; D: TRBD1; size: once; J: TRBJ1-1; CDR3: CASSQVPGQGGTEAFF; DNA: TGTGCCAGCAGCCAAGTTCCCGGACAGGGGGGTACTGAAGCTTTCTTT
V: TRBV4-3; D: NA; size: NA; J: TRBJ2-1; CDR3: CASSQLPASNWDNEQFF; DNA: TGCGCCAGCAGCCAACTTCCAGCGTCCAACTGGGACAATGAGCAGTTCTTC
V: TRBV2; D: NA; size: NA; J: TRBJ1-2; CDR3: CASSLDSYGYTF; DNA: TGTGCCAGCAGCCTCGACAGCTATGGCTACACCTTC
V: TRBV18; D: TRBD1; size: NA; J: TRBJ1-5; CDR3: CASSPNRGDQPQHF; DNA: TGTGCCAGCTCACCAAACAGGGGGGATCAGCCCCAGCATTTT
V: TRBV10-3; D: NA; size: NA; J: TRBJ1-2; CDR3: CAISERTADGYTF; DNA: TGTGCCATCAGTGAAAGGACCGCCGATGGCTACACCTTC
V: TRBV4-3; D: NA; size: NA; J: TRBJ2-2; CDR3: CASSPYPDTGELFF; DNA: TGCGCCAGCAGCCCTTATCCGGACACCGGGGAGCTGTTTTTT
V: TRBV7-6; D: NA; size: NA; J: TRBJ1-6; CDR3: CASSPGRAYNSPLHF; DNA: TGTGCCAGCAGCCCAGGGAGGGCCTATAATTCACCCCTCCACTTT
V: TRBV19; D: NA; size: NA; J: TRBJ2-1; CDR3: CASSIRPANEQFF; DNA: TGTGCCAGTAGTATTCGTCCAGCCAATGAGCAGTTCTTC
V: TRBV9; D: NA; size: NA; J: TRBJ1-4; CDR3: CASSVQGGDEKLFF; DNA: TGTGCCAGCAGCGTACAGGGTGGGGATGAAAAACTGTTTTTT
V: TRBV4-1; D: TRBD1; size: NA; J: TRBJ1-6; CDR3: CASRHTPFRTGGFNSPLHF; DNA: TGCGCCAGCAGACACACACCGTTTCGGACAGGGGGCTTTAATTCACCCCTCCACTTT